The present TCR beta chain was sequenced within a study of T-cell memory formation after mild COVID-19. The wider study: Largely, the TCR clusters proved donor specific.

This clonotype was recorded a few times. The antigen is not known. Study-level findings and limits: Clones that contracted clustered mainly in CM and EM if CD4+ and in EMRA if CD8+.

Germline V gene data show CDR1 as MDHEN and CDR2 as SYDVKM. The V gene lost 6 bases and the J gene lost 1 base, with 12 bases spanning the gap. The CDR3 is 14 amino acids. From the 5' RACE reads, TCRdb called clonotypes with MiXCR, one entry per CDR3 protein. The sample contains approximately 300,000 distinct CDR3 sequences, about 16% of which appear only once. The specimen was PBMCs or a T cell subset sorted from them (not recorded which). The receptor was isolated from a man aged 18 to 29 who had mild COVID-19 (a few samples of this study predate the infection). Cell type and time point are not known. The genes are TRBV28 and TRBJ1-1; tentative D call: TRBD1 (6 bases). The CDR3 protein is CASRSGVANTEAFF. CDR3 nucleotides: TGTGCCAGCAGATCAGGGGTCGCGAACACTGAAGCTTTCTTT. The full variable domain, in which reference TRBV28 and TRBJ1-1 provide the parts outside the CDR3, is DVKVTQSSRYLVKRTGEKVFLECVQDMDHENMFWYRQDPGLGLRLIYFSYDVKMKEKGDIPEGYSVSREKKERFSLILESASTNQTSMYLCASRSGVANTEAFFGQGTRLTVV.